The next 10 T cell receptor beta chains were all read from a single sample in a study of blood T cell repertoires in COVID-19. This table comes from immunoSEQ multiplex PCR, and its TCRdb copy is limited to in-frame clones, with some not included. The sample lists around 94,000 clones, approximately 92% occurring once. The specimen was peripheral blood. These receptors were taken from a man aged 18 to 29 with acute or convalescent COVID-19.

The chain couples TRBV12-5 to TRBJ2-7; 8 nucleotides line up with TRBD1. Per germline, CDR1 LGHNT and CDR2 FRNRAP. V shed 0 bases, J shed 5 bases, and the junction held 9 bases outside the gene matches. The CDR3 is made up of 16 amino acids. CDR3 amino acids: CASGLVLSGQGNEQYF. CDR3 coding DNA: TGTGCTAGTGGTTTGGTACTCAGCGGACAGGGAAACGAGCAGTACTTC.

The chain joins TRBV7-2 to TRBJ1-2; 8 nucleotides align to TRBD1. V trimming: 4 bases; J trimming: 8 bases; junction bases outside the gene matches: 12. Germline CDR1 is SGHTA and CDR2 is FQGNSA. This CDR3 has 15 residues. CDR3 residues: CASSSDDRGAYGYTF. In DNA form, the CDR3 reads TGTGCCAGCAGCTCCGACGACAGGGGAGCATACGGCTACACCTTC.

This chain links TRBV14 with TRBJ2-3, with 13 positions matching TRBD2. V shed 4 bases and J 4 bases; nucleotides not matched to a gene: 5. CDR3 length: 16 amino acids. CDR1 and CDR2 (germline): SGHDN, FVKESK. CDR3 region: CASSPRLAGGADTQYF. The CDR3 DNA is TGTGCCAGCAGCCCCCGACTAGCGGGAGGTGCAGATACGCAGTATTTT.

The rearrangement uses TRBV9 and TRBJ1-3; 12 nucleotides align to TRBD1. This CDR3 is 20 amino acids long. The junction had 18 bases not matched to a gene; V was cut back by 1 base and J by 7 bases. CDR1 is SGDLS, CDR2 YYNGEE, per germline. This chain's CDR3 is CASSVTNSGQGADSLNTIYF. CDR3 sequence (DNA): TGTGCCAGCAGCGTAACAAACTCGGGACAGGGGGCTGATTCCCTGAACACCATATATTTT.

In nucleotides, the CDR3 is TGTGCCAGCAGCTTCCCACTACATCTCACTGAAGCTTTCTTT. Amino acids: CASSFPLHLTEAFF. V gene TRBV7-9 combines with J gene TRBJ1-1; no clear D gene. This CDR3 comprises 14 residues. Germline CDR1 is SEHNR and CDR2 is FQNEAQ (reference sequence). V was trimmed by 3 bases and J by 4 bases, leaving 12 bases between them.

The chain links TRBV15 to TRBJ2-2, with TRBD1 matching over 8 bases. J gave up 0 bases and V 5 bases, and 14 bases lay outside the gene matches. Per germline, CDR1 LNHNV and CDR2 YYDKDF (reference sequence). This CDR3 is 19 amino acids long. The CDR3 region is CATSYRPDRVVTNTGELFF. DNA of the CDR3: TGTGCCACCAGCTATAGACCGGACAGGGTAGTTACGAACACCGGGGAGCTGTTTTTT.

The chain employs TRBV5-1 and TRBJ2-2; D is possibly TRBD1 (5 bases). The CDR3 is 15 amino acids. Trimming removed 4 bases from V and 0 bases from J, with 10 bases in between. CDR1 and CDR2 from the germline V gene are SGHRS and YFSETQ. The CDR3 bases are TGCGCCAGCAGCGAAGACAGCTCGAACACCGGGGAGCTGTTTTTT. It translates to CASSEDSSNTGELFF.

This chain joins TRBV7-8 and TRBJ1-1; no firm D call. The V end lost 5 bases, the J end lost 1 base, and 8 bases lay between the germline ends. CDR3 length equals 13 residues. The germline gives CDR1 SGHVS, CDR2 FQNEAQ. Here the CDR3 DNA reads TGTGCCAGCAGCCTTCGACAGAACACTGAAGCTTTCTTT. As protein: CASSLRQNTEAFF.

V is TRBV6-5 and J is TRBJ1-2; 10 bases match TRBD1. Germline lookup yields CDR1 MNHEY and CDR2 SVGAGI. Trimming cost V 6 bases and J 7 bases; bases outside gene matches: 8. This CDR3 is built from 14 residues. The CDR3, as DNA: TGTGCCAGCAGCTCCGGGACAGGGGTGGGTGGCTACACCTTC. Its protein product is CASSSGTGVGGYTF.

CDR3 coding DNA: TGTGCCAGCAGCTCCACCGGGAGGGCGGATGAAAAACTGTTTTTT. It yields the protein CASSSTGRADEKLFF. The V call is TRBV9, the J call TRBJ1-4; D unresolved. The CDR3 sequence is 15 residues long. V was trimmed by 4 bases and J by 6 bases, leaving 16 bases between them. Germline-derived CDR1 and CDR2 are SGDLS and YYNGEE.